This T cell receptor beta chain was profiled in a study of blood T cell repertoires in COVID-19. Trimming took 5 bases from V and 8 from J, leaving 16 bases between them. CDR3 length equals 13 residues. The germline CDR1 and CDR2 sequences are SGHDT and YYEEEE. Participants were aged about 18 to 100 years, lived in over 20 US areas, and enrolled virtually. Authors' processing steps: Amplification with reference gene primers provided the estimates of nucleated cell counts. Clones were read by immunoSEQ multiplex PCR, and TCRdb kept only the in-frame ones, dropping some. The DNA gave D and trimming, while V, J and clone size come from that table. The sample contains 150,000 to 250,000 clones, approximately 83% of which appear only once.

Specimen: PBMCs or T cells enriched from blood (not recorded which). J is TRBJ1-2 and V is TRBV5-6; D is possibly TRBD1 (6 bases). The source is a man aged 35-49 years who had recovered from COVID-19. The CDR3 region is CASSAGGPGGYTF. DNA for the CDR3: TGTGCCAGCAGTGCCGGGGGGCCCGGCGGCTACACCTTC.